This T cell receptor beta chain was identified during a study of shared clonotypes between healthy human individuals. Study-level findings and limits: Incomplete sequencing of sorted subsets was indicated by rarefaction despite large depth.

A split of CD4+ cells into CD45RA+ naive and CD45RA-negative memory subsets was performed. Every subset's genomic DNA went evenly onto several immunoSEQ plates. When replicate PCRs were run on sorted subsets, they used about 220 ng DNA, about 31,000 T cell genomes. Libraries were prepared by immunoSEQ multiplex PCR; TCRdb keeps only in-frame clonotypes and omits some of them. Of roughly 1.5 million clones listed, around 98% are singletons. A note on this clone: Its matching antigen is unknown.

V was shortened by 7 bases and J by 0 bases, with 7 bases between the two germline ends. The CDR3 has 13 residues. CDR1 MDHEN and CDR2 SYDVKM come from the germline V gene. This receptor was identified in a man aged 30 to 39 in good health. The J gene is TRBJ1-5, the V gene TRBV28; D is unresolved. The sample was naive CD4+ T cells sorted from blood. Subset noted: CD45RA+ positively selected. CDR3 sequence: CASIGYSNQPQHF. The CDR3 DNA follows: TGTGCCAGCATTGGGTATAGCAATCAGCCCCAGCATTTT.